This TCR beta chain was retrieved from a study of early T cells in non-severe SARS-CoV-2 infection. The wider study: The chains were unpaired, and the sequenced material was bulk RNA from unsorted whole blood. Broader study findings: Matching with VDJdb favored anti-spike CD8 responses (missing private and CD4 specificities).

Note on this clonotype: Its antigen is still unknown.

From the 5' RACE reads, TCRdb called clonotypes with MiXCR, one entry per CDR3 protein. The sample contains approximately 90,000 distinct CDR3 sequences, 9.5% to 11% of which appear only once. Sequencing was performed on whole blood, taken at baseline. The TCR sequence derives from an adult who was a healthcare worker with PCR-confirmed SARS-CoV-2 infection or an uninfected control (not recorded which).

The CDR3 region has the DNA TGTGCCAGCAGCTCATACAGGGGGCCAACAGATACGCAGTATTTT. Protein sequence: CASSSYRGPTDTQYF. This rearrangement joins TRBV27 to TRBJ2-3; 9 bases fit TRBD1. J was trimmed by 3 bases and V by 6 bases; bases with no gene match: 7. The CDR3 spans 15 residues. Germline values: CDR1 MNHEY, CDR2 SMNVEV (reference sequence).